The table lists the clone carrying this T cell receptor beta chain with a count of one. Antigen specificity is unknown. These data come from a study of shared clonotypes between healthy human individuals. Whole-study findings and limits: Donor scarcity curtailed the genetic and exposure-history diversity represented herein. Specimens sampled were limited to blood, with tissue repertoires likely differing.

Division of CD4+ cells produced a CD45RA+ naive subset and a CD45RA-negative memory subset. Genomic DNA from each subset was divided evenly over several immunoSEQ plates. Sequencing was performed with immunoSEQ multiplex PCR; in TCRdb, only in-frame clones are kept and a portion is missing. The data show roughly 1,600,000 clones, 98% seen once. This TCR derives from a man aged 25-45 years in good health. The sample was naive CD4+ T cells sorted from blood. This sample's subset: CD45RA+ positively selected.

DNA for the CDR3: TGTGCCAGCTCATCCGGGACTGTTTTACCTGGAAACACCATATATTTT. This gives the protein CASSSGTVLPGNTIYF. This chain links TRBV18 with TRBJ1-3; a possible D gene is TRBD1 (5 bases). The CDR3 is made up of 16 amino acids. Germline CDR1 and CDR2: KGHSH and LQKENI. Trimming removed 5 bases from V and 2 bases from J, with 16 bases in between. Combining the CDR3 with reference TRBV18 and TRBJ1-3 gives the whole variable domain NAGVMQNPRHLVRRRGQEARLRCSPMKGHSHVYWYRQLPEEGLKFMVYLQKENIIDESGMPKERFSAEFPKEGPSILRIQQVVRGDSAAYFCASSSGTVLPGNTIYFGEGSWLTVV.